The rows below give T cell receptor beta chains drawn from one sample of a study of shared clonotypes between healthy human individuals. Only in-frame clones appear in the TCRdb table, and some are missing; sequencing was by immunoSEQ multiplex PCR. The table lists some 680,000 clones, about three quarters of them singletons. Sequencing was done on a sample of memory CD4+ T cells sorted from blood. The source is a woman under 40 in good health. Both conserved end residues are part of each CDR3. D genes are given only for firm matches. Some rows have no size entry. The others give once, few or many, or a class for an expanded clone.

clone size	D gene	V gene	J gene	CDR3 protein	CDR3 DNA
-	-	TRBV5-5	TRBJ2-7	CASRGRKGEQYF	TGTGCCAGCAGGGGCAGGAAGGGCGAGCAGTACTTC
few	-	TRBV30	TRBJ1-1	CAWSARGRDTEAFF	TGTGCCTGGAGTGCCAGGGGACGGGACACTGAAGCTTTCTTT
-	TRBD2	TRBV5-1	TRBJ2-1	CASSLFGTSGTGAYNEQFF	TGCGCCAGCAGCTTGTTTGGGACTAGCGGGACCGGAGCTTACAATGAGCAGTTCTTC
-	TRBD1	TRBV11-2	TRBJ1-1	CASSPLTGEASTEAFF	TGTGCCAGCAGCCCTCTGACAGGGGAGGCGAGCACTGAAGCTTTCTTT
-	-	TRBV7-8	TRBJ2-7	CASSFSGTYEQYF	TGTGCCAGCAGCTTTTCGGGAACCTACGAGCAGTACTTC
-	-	TRBV5-1	TRBJ2-3	CASSHEGISTDTQYF	TGCGCCAGCAGCCATGAGGGGATCTCCACAGATACGCAGTATTTT
-	-	TRBV19	TRBJ2-1	CTKVEFGNEQFF	TGTACCAAAGTCGAGTTTGGAAATGAGCAGTTCTTC
-	TRBD1	TRBV28	TRBJ2-7	CASSQTGYYEQYF	TGTGCCAGCAGTCAGACAGGGTACTACGAGCAGTACTTC
once	-	TRBV2	TRBJ1-2	CASSQHNIGNYGYTF	TGTGCCAGCAGTCAACACAACATCGGTAACTATGGCTACACCTTC
many	-	TRBV28	TRBJ2-5	CASSLGETQYF	TGTGCCAGCAGTTTAGGGGAGACCCAGTACTTC
-	TRBD2	TRBV5-1	TRBJ2-7	CASSFRLAGSYEQYF	TGCGCCAGCAGCTTTAGACTAGCGGGATCCTACGAGCAGTACTTC
-	TRBD2	TRBV6-1	TRBJ2-7	CASSDWSGRPSYEQYF	TGTGCCAGCAGTGACTGGAGCGGGAGGCCCTCCTACGAGCAGTACTTC
many	-	TRBV9	TRBJ1-3	CASSVTDIASGNTIYF	TGTGCCAGCAGCGTAACCGACATCGCCTCTGGAAACACCATATATTTT
-	-	TRBV11-1	TRBJ2-5	CASTLDRQETQYF	TGTGCCAGCACACTAGACAGACAAGAGACCCAGTACTTC
-	TRBD1	TRBV19	TRBJ1-1	CASSLTGGSGEAFF	TGTGCCAGTAGTCTCACAGGGGGCTCTGGTGAAGCTTTCTTT
few	-	TRBV5-4	TRBJ2-1	CASSSPNGYNEQFF	TGTGCCAGCAGCTCCCCGAACGGCTACAATGAGCAGTTCTTC
-	-	TRBV28	TRBJ1-6	CASSPGGYNSPLHF	TGTGCCAGCAGTCCCGGGGGATATAATTCACCCCTCCACTTT
many	-	TRBV5-1	TRBJ1-6	CASRGFDYNSPLHF	TGCGCCAGCAGAGGGTTCGACTATAATTCACCCCTCCACTTT
-	TRBD2	TRBV7-2	TRBJ2-2	CASSLTSGSSGELFF	TGTGCCAGCAGCTTGACTAGCGGGAGCTCCGGGGAGCTGTTTTTT
-	TRBD2	TRBV5-1	TRBJ2-3	CASSLRREQDTQYF	TGCGCCAGCAGCTTGAGGCGGGAGCAAGATACGCAGTATTTT
-	-	TRBV15	TRBJ2-5	CATSRGGHQETQYF	TGTGCCACCAGCAGGGGGGGACACCAAGAGACCCAGTACTTC
-	-	TRBV5-6	TRBJ1-5	CASSLRGVRHQPQHF	TGTGCCAGCAGCTTGAGGGGGGTTCGACATCAGCCCCAGCATTTT
-	-	TRBV7-2	TRBJ1-5	CASSLEGGTDERPQHF	TGTGCCAGCAGCTTAGAGGGGGGGACGGACGAGCGGCCCCAGCATTTT
-	TRBD1	TRBV5-1	TRBJ1-3	CASSFLGDRTGNTIYF	TGCGCCAGCAGCTTCTTAGGGGACAGGACTGGAAACACCATATATTTT
-	TRBD2	TRBV7-9	TRBJ2-2	CASSEPGLGNPGELFF	TGTGCCAGCAGCGAGCCTGGACTAGGGAACCCCGGGGAGCTGTTTTTT
few	-	TRBV27	TRBJ2-5	CASSQLSGGQETQYF	TGTGCCAGCAGCCAACTTTCTGGGGGCCAAGAGACCCAGTACTTC
-	-	TRBV7-2	TRBJ2-5	CASSLIRGIETQYF	TGTGCCAGCAGCTTAATCCGCGGGATTGAGACCCAGTACTTC
-	-	TRBV4-1	TRBJ1-4	CASSQDGVNEKLFF	TGCGCCAGCAGCCAAGATGGGGTAAATGAAAAACTGTTTTTT
-	TRBD2	TRBV4-2	TRBJ2-7	CASSQGLAETYEQYF	TGTGCCAGCAGCCAAGGGCTAGCGGAAACTTACGAGCAGTACTTC
-	-	TRBV12-5	TRBJ1-1	CASGFTGAHSLNTEAFF	TGTGCTAGTGGTTTCACGGGGGCGCATTCCTTGAACACTGAAGCTTTCTTT
-	-	TRBV2	TRBJ1-1	CASSEGGVRTEAFF	TGTGCCAGCAGTGAAGGGGGCGTAAGAACTGAAGCTTTCTTT
-	TRBD1	TRBV6-6	TRBJ2-5	CASSYTRDRVETQYF	TGTGCCAGCAGTTACACCCGGGACAGGGTGGAGACCCAGTACTTC
-	-	TRBV28	TRBJ1-2	CASSPPRSGKGSNYGYTF	TGTGCCAGCAGTCCACCCCGTTCAGGGAAGGGTTCTAACTATGGCTACACCTTC
-	-	TRBV5-4	TRBJ2-7	CASSLRSSYEQYF	TGTGCCAGCAGCTTACGGAGCTCCTACGAGCAGTACTTC
-	-	TRBV5-6	TRBJ1-2	CASSTPGVPPRYGYTF	TGTGCCAGCAGCACCCCGGGTGTCCCGCCCCGTTATGGCTACACCTTC
-	TRBD2	TRBV27	TRBJ2-3	CASSYLLAEFTDTQYF	TGTGCCAGCAGCTACCTACTAGCGGAATTCACAGATACGCAGTATTTT
-	-	TRBV28	TRBJ1-4	CASSFSRAGDEKLFF	TGTGCCAGCAGTTTCTCGAGGGCGGGGGATGAAAAACTGTTTTTT
-	TRBD2	TRBV5-1	TRBJ2-1	CASSLGLAGPLSYNEQFF	TGCGCCAGCAGCTTGGGACTAGCGGGACCCCTCTCCTACAATGAGCAGTTCTTC
-	TRBD1	TRBV11-2	TRBJ2-7	CASSSTGSGEQYF	TGTGCCAGCAGCTCGACAGGGTCGGGGGAGCAGTACTTC
few	TRBD1	TRBV4-1	TRBJ2-7	CASSQRTGTESYEQYF	TGCGCCAGCAGCCAGAGAACCGGGACAGAGAGCTACGAGCAGTACTTC